The 32 T cell receptor beta chains below were found in one sample sequenced in a study of CD8 T cells in ankylosing spondylitis. One entry per CDR3 protein results from TCRdb running MiXCR on the 5' RACE reads. The sample includes roughly 46,000 distinct CDR3 sequences, just under 4% seen only once; the top ten take 4%. The source material was blood, either unsorted or a sorted T cell fraction (not recorded which). These receptor sequences come from a female donor with ankylosing spondylitis or in good health (not recorded which).

This clonotype has a count of ten or more. This sequence joins TRBV9 and TRBJ2-5; 8 bases line up with TRBD2. The CDR3 is 16 residues long. The V gene end was trimmed by 2 bases and the J gene end by 4 bases; junction bases not matched to a gene: 10. Germline values: CDR1 SGDLS, CDR2 YYNGEE. Written as DNA, the CDR3 is TGTGCCAGCAGCGTTCAGGCGGGGGGCGCCGGAGAGACCCAGTACTTC. This codes for CASSVQAGGAGETQYF. The whole variable domain, remainder taken from reference TRBV9 and TRBJ2-5, is DSGVTQTPKHLITATGQRVTLRCSPRSGDLSVYWYQQSLDQGLQFLIQYYNGEERAKGNILERFSAQQFPDLHSELNLSSLELGDSALYFCASSVQAGGAGETQYFGPGTRLLVL.

Ten or more counts support this clonotype. The rearrangement uses TRBV9 and TRBJ2-5, with D unresolved. The CDR3 covers 13 residues. Per the germline V gene, CDR1 is SGDLS and CDR2 is YYNGEE. V lost 3 bases to trimming and J lost 1 base, with 7 bases between them. The CDR3 protein is CASSAAAQETQYF. Here the CDR3 DNA reads TGTGCCAGCAGCGCCGCGGCCCAAGAGACCCAGTACTTC.

This clonotype was detected many times. The gene calls are TRBV3-1 and TRBJ2-7; D call uncertain. There are 16 residues in the CDR3. Per the germline V gene, CDR1 is LGHDT and CDR2 is YNNKEL (reference sequence). V was trimmed by 1 base and J by 5 bases, leaving 18 bases between them. CDR3 sequence: CASSQVYRPSLDEQYF. The DNA of the CDR3 is TGTGCCAGCAGCCAAGTCTATCGACCAAGTTTGGACGAGCAGTACTTC.

This clonotype was seen ten or more times. The chain uses TRBV9 and TRBJ2-7, with D unresolved. The germline V gene has CDR1 SGDLS and CDR2 YYNGEE. The CDR3 runs 14 residues. Deletions cut 0 bases from V and 5 bases from J, with 12 bases between. CDR3 residues: CASSVEAAPNEQYF. CDR3 nucleotide sequence: TGTGCCAGCAGCGTAGAGGCGGCCCCTAACGAGCAGTACTTC.

This clonotype has at least ten counts. The rearrangement links TRBV9 to TRBJ2-3; D remains unclear. Between the trimmed V and J ends, which lost 5 bases and 1 base, there was a span of 14 bases. This CDR3 is built from 15 residues. Germline CDR1 reads SGDLS; CDR2 reads YYNGEE. The CDR3 DNA is TGTGCCAGCAGTGGGCCATCCGCTCGCACAGATACGCAGTATTTT. It translates to CASSGPSARTDTQYF.

This clonotype came up many times. The V call is TRBV9, the J call TRBJ2-1; either TRBD1 or TRBD2 may fit D (5 bases each). Per germline, CDR1 SGDLS and CDR2 YYNGEE. This CDR3 is built from 14 residues. Deletions cut 0 bases from V and 10 bases from J, with 14 bases between. The CDR3: CASSVDGGSKEQFF. The CDR3 region has the DNA TGTGCCAGCAGCGTAGATGGGGGATCTAAGGAGCAGTTCTTC.

This clonotype qualifies as medium-sized. V usage is TRBV9 and J usage is TRBJ1-2; D might be TRBD1 (6 bases). In germline, CDR1 is SGDLS, CDR2 YYNGEE. This CDR3 has 15 amino acids. Trimming took 0 bases from V and 8 from J, leaving 17 bases between them. The CDR3 loop reads CASSVAGQGSGGYTF. The CDR3 DNA reads as TGTGCCAGCAGCGTAGCTGGGCAGGGGTCGGGCGGCTACACCTTC.

This clonotype was counted at least ten times. The chain carries TRBV9 and TRBJ2-3, with TRBD1 as a possible D gene (5 bases). CDR1 is SGDLS, CDR2 YYNGEE, per germline. CDR3 size: 15 residues. V was cut by 3 bases and J by 0 bases, with 11 bases left in between. The CDR3 DNA is TGTGCCAGCAGCGGGGGCTCACCTAGCACAGATACGCAGTATTTT. It translates to CASSGGSPSTDTQYF. The whole variable domain, filled in from reference TRBV9 and TRBJ2-3, reads DSGVTQTPKHLITATGQRVTLRCSPRSGDLSVYWYQQSLDQGLQFLIQYYNGEERAKGNILERFSAQQFPDLHSELNLSSLELGDSALYFCASSGGSPSTDTQYFGPGTRLTVL.

In its sample, this clonotype was seen a few times. CDR3 amino acids: CASSADSRASDTQYF. CDR3 nucleotide sequence: TGTGCCAGCAGCGCGGATAGCAGGGCCTCGGATACGCAGTATTTT. The V and J genes are TRBV9 and TRBJ2-3, with D possibly being TRBD1 (5 bases). The CDR3 is 15 amino acids. Trimming stripped 3 bases from V and 6 bases from J, with 17 bases between. Germline CDR1 and CDR2: SGDLS and YYNGEE.

The rearrangement uses TRBV9 and TRBJ2-5, with D tentatively TRBD2 (6 bases). The CDR3 length is 15 residues. V was clipped by 4 bases and J by 3 bases, with 16 bases between them. Per germline, CDR1 SGDLS and CDR2 YYNGEE. The CDR3 DNA sequence: TGTGCCAGCAGCCCGACGCTAGCGACCGAAGAGACCCAGTACTTC. It codes for CASSPTLATEETQYF.

This clonotype was picked up many times. CDR3 in DNA: TGTGCCAGCAGCCCCAATCGTATTGATGAGCAGTTCTTC. Translation gives CASSPNRIDEQFF. V usage is TRBV9 and J usage is TRBJ2-1; D is ambiguous. The CDR3 has 13 residues. Germline loops: CDR1 SGDLS, CDR2 YYNGEE. Trimming removed 4 bases from V and 8 bases from J, with 13 bases in between.

This clonotype has a count of ten or more. The CDR3 loop is CASSVAAGASSGNTIYF. DNA for the CDR3: TGTGCCAGCAGCGTAGCGGCAGGGGCTAGCTCTGGAAACACCATATATTTT. The J gene is TRBJ1-3, the V gene TRBV9, with a tentative D call TRBD1 (6 bases). The CDR3 has 17 residues. The germline V gene encodes CDR1 SGDLS and CDR2 YYNGEE. The V end was cut by 0 bases, the J end by 0 bases, with 13 bases between.

This clonotype has ten or more counts. The chain employs TRBV9 and TRBJ2-7; either TRBD1 or TRBD2 may fit D (5 bases each). This CDR3 region has 15 residues. The V gene lost 3 bases and the J gene lost 3 bases, with 16 bases spanning the gap. CDR1 and CDR2 from the germline V gene are SGDLS and YYNGEE. The CDR3 loop is CASSATREGIYEQYF. The CDR3 nucleotides are TGTGCCAGCAGCGCCACCCGTGAGGGGATCTACGAGCAGTACTTC.

There are a few counts of this clonotype. The rearrangement joins TRBV9 to TRBJ1-2; D is undetermined. CDR3 length: 15 amino acids. Per the germline V gene, CDR1 is SGDLS and CDR2 is YYNGEE. V lost 0 bases and J lost 0, with 9 bases in between. CDR3 region: CASSVAPEPNYGYTF. CDR3 coding DNA: TGTGCCAGCAGCGTAGCGCCTGAACCTAACTATGGCTACACCTTC.

This clonotype was recorded at least ten times. This chain uses TRBV9 with TRBJ1-1, with 9 bases lining up with TRBD1. V was clipped by 4 bases and J by 5 bases; unmatched bases: 3. The CDR3 runs to 13 residues. The germline CDR1 and CDR2 sequences are SGDLS and YYNGEE. The CDR3 sequence: CASSSGQGTEAFF. In DNA, the CDR3 is TGTGCCAGCAGCTCCGGACAGGGGACTGAAGCTTTCTTT.

This clonotype was seen repeatedly, ten times or more. The V gene is TRBV9, the J gene TRBJ1-1; no definite D call. CDR3 length: 14 amino acids. V was pared by 0 bases and J by 4 bases, with 10 bases between. Germline CDR1 reads SGDLS; CDR2 reads YYNGEE. The CDR3 DNA reads as TGTGCCAGCAGCGTAGTAGCTGACGGCACTGAAGCTTTCTTT. It is translated as CASSVVADGTEAFF.

This clonotype was counted at least ten times. This sequence joins TRBV9 and TRBJ2-1; 9 bases align to TRBD1. After removal of 4 bases from V and 8 bases from J, the junction contained 1 base not matched to a gene. The V gene's germline CDR1 is SGDLS and CDR2 YYNGEE. The CDR3 has 12 residues. The CDR3 is CASSRDRDEQFF. The DNA for the CDR3 is TGTGCCAGCAGCCGGGACAGGGATGAGCAGTTCTTC.

This clonotype was recorded many times. The chain joins TRBV9 to TRBJ2-7; 7 bases agree with TRBD1. V gave up 4 bases and J gave up 3 bases; unmatched junction bases: 7. This CDR3 contains 14 residues. CDR1 and CDR2 from the germline V gene are SGDLS and YYNGEE. This chain's CDR3 is CASSSGTELYEQYF. DNA for the CDR3: TGTGCCAGCAGCTCAGGGACAGAGCTCTACGAGCAGTACTTC.

This clonotype was seen at least ten times. The genes are TRBV9 and TRBJ1-1; TRBD1 agrees at 8 bases. This CDR3 is 16 amino acids long. CDR1 and CDR2 from the germline V gene are SGDLS and YYNGEE. V trimming: 0 bases; J trimming: 3 bases; junction bases outside the gene matches: 7. The CDR3 DNA reads as TGTGCCAGCAGCGTAGCACTACAGGGGGGGGACACTGAAGCTTTCTTT. It translates to CASSVALQGGDTEAFF.

This clonotype was counted at least ten times. V and J are TRBV9 and TRBJ2-7, with D perhaps TRBD1 (5 bases). V was trimmed by 0 bases and J by 6 bases, leaving 13 bases between them. Germline CDR1 is SGDLS and CDR2 is YYNGEE. The CDR3 runs to 14 residues. The CDR3 sequence: CASSVDAGLGEQYF. As DNA, the CDR3 is TGTGCCAGCAGCGTAGATGCAGGGTTGGGCGAGCAGTACTTC.

This clonotype was counted ten times or more. V and J are TRBV9 and TRBJ1-2; 7 positions agree with TRBD1. The CDR3 loop spans 17 amino acids. CDR1 and CDR2 (germline): SGDLS, YYNGEE. V shed 0 bases and J 2 bases; nucleotides not matched to a gene: 10. CDR3 bases: TGTGCCAGCAGCGTAGAAGACATAGGGGGCTGGAACTATGGCTACACCTTC. It yields the protein CASSVEDIGGWNYGYTF.

This clonotype was recorded many times. The gene calls are TRBV9 and TRBJ2-1, with D unclear. V was clipped by 4 bases and J by 0 bases, with 11 bases between them. The length of the CDR3 is 15 residues. CDR1 and CDR2 (germline): SGDLS, YYNGEE. The CDR3 protein is CASSLDHLSYNEQFF. The CDR3 nucleotides are TGTGCCAGCAGCCTAGATCACCTCTCCTACAATGAGCAGTTCTTC.

This clonotype was observed at least ten times. This may be a read error: a much more frequent sequence differs by one nucleotide. The gene calls are TRBV9 and TRBJ2-2; D not certain. CDR1 and CDR2 from the germline V gene are SGDLS and YYNGEE. Trimming left V 0 bases short and J 2 bases short, with 8 bases between. The CDR3 runs 15 residues. The CDR3 sequence is CASSVGEFNTGELFF. CDR3 DNA: TGTGCCAGCAGCGTAGGAGAATTTAACACCGGGGAGCTGTTTTTT.

This clonotype was detected ten times or more. This rearrangement joins TRBV9 to TRBJ2-3; D is perhaps TRBD1 (6 bases). The germline CDR1 and CDR2 sequences are SGDLS and YYNGEE. V dropped 1 base and J dropped 2 bases, with 11 bases sitting between them. This CDR3 has 15 amino acids. CDR3 region: CASSVTGWVTDTQYF. The CDR3 nucleotides are TGTGCCAGCAGCGTAACAGGGTGGGTCACAGATACGCAGTATTTT.

In its sample, this clonotype was seen many times. The J gene is TRBJ2-6, the V gene TRBV9; D is undetermined. The CDR3 has 13 residues. Deletions cut 4 bases from V and 0 bases from J, with 2 bases between. Germline CDR1 SGDLS, CDR2 YYNGEE. The DNA of the CDR3 is TGTGCCAGCAGCTTCTCTGGGGCCAACGTCCTGACTTTC. This codes for CASSFSGANVLTF.

This clonotype was observed at least ten times. The V call is TRBV9, the J call TRBJ2-3; D is uncertain. The CDR3 is made up of 13 amino acids. Trimming left V 0 bases short and J 8 bases short, with 10 bases between. Germline lookup yields CDR1 SGDLS and CDR2 YYNGEE. The CDR3 spells CASSVESGATQYF. DNA for the CDR3: TGTGCCAGCAGCGTAGAATCAGGAGCTACGCAGTATTTT.

This clonotype was seen repeatedly, ten times or more. V usage is TRBV9 and J usage is TRBJ2-1; D uncertain. The CDR3 has 14 amino acids. The germline gives CDR1 SGDLS, CDR2 YYNGEE. V gave up 2 bases and J gave up 4 bases, with 10 bases separating them. CDR3 coding DNA: TGTGCCAGCAGCGTCGGGTCAGCATACAATGAGCAGTTCTTC. Protein product: CASSVGSAYNEQFF.

The table lists this clonotype with a few counts. This chain connects TRBV9 to TRBJ2-2; TRBD1 matches at 8 bases. The CDR3 is 19 amino acids. Unmatched junction bases numbered 15, after V lost 4 bases and J lost 1 base. The germline gives CDR1 SGDLS, CDR2 YYNGEE. CDR3 DNA: TGTGCCAGCAGCCCTCGTCTCTCACAGGGGGGTTTGAACACCGGGGAGCTGTTTTTT. Amino acid sequence: CASSPRLSQGGLNTGELFF.

This clonotype was found many times. This rearrangement joins TRBV9 to TRBJ1-3; D perhaps matches TRBD1 (5 bases). V was shortened by 1 base and J by 3 bases, with 11 bases between the two germline ends. Germline lookup yields CDR1 SGDLS and CDR2 YYNGEE. This CDR3 region has 15 residues. CDR3 amino acids: CASSVSGQDGNTIYF. The DNA of the CDR3 is TGTGCCAGCAGCGTATCCGGACAAGATGGAAACACCATATATTTT.

This clonotype came up a few times. The gene calls are TRBV9 and TRBJ2-2; D is unresolved. The germline CDR1 and CDR2 sequences are SGDLS and YYNGEE. V lost 1 base to trimming and J lost 5 bases, with 9 bases between them. The CDR3 runs to 14 residues. This CDR3 reads CASSVSTDTGELFF. The CDR3 DNA sequence: TGTGCCAGCAGCGTAAGCACAGATACCGGGGAGCTGTTTTTT.

This clonotype was picked up many times. The chain joins TRBV9 to TRBJ1-5, with D unresolved. This CDR3 is 15 amino acids long. Between the trimmed V and J ends, which lost 4 bases and 5 bases, there was a span of 16 bases. Germline V CDR1 and CDR2: SGDLS, YYNGEE. The CDR3, as DNA: TGTGCCAGCAGCCCCCGGGCCGGGAGGGATCAGCCCCAGCATTTT. Translating it yields CASSPRAGRDQPQHF.

The table lists this clonotype with many counts. J is TRBJ2-4 and V is TRBV9; a possible D gene is TRBD2 (5 bases). The CDR3 runs to 15 residues. V dropped 0 bases and J dropped 6 bases, with 13 bases sitting between them. Per germline, CDR1 SGDLS and CDR2 YYNGEE. This CDR3 reads CASSVGSREANIQYF. The CDR3 DNA is TGTGCCAGCAGCGTAGGCTCTCGGGAAGCAAACATTCAGTACTTC.